Sequencing of this T cell receptor beta chain was carried out in a study of cytomegalovirus exposure and HLA in healthy donors. Findings and limits, study-wide: Later on, a genetic analysis was performed. It linked a missense variant in DCLRE1C with V- and J-gene trimming of TCR beta. Productive status was seen about 90% or about 30% of the time for most TCR beta V segments in an earlier analysis. In a later analysis, most CMV-associated TCR beta chains appeared HLA-restricted. Many donors shared some public TCRs, even though most TCR sequences were rare.

CDR1 is MGHDK, CDR2 SYGVNS, per germline. Deletions cut 4 bases from V and 2 bases from J, with 15 bases between. CDR3 length: 17 amino acids. The PCR made use of 60 Vbeta and 13 Jbeta primers. Profiling relied on immunoSEQ multiplex PCR, and the TCRdb table lists in-frame clones only, not all of them. The top ten clones hold just over 8% of a sample with roughly 120,000 clones, about two thirds of them seen once. Regarding this clone: Antigen specificity is unknown.

The chain couples TRBV25-1 to TRBJ1-6; D remains ambiguous. The sample comprised PBMCs. This clonotype was obtained from a woman in her 40s in good health and CMV-seropositive. DNA of the CDR3: TGTGCCAGCAGTGCCCGAATGGGAGGACCCTATAATTCACCCCTCCACTTT. Protein: CASSARMGGPYNSPLHF.